Following are 19 T cell receptor beta chains from one sample sequenced in a study of blood T cell repertoires in COVID-19. TCRdb keeps only in-frame clones here, not all; method: immunoSEQ multiplex PCR. The sample includes 95,000 to 150,000 clones, around nine tenths seen only once; the top ten take 1.5% to 1.7%. Input material: peripheral blood. The source is a human donor in a cohort sampled during active COVID-19.

J is TRBJ2-5 and V is TRBV19, with 12 bases that match TRBD2. J gave up 1 base and V 6 bases, and 6 bases lay outside the gene matches. CDR3 length equals 16 residues. The germline V gene has CDR1 LNHDA and CDR2 SQIVND (reference sequence). The CDR3 region is CASSDLAGGFQETQYF. Written as DNA, the CDR3 is TGTGCCAGTAGCGATCTAGCGGGGGGGTTCCAAGAGACCCAGTACTTC.

CDR3 region: CASSYSLGGNYGYTF. The CDR3 DNA is TGTGCCAGCAGTTACTCCCTCGGGGGGAACTATGGCTACACCTTC. The gene calls are TRBV6-5 and TRBJ1-2, with TRBD1 as a possible D gene (5 bases). The CDR3 length is 15 residues. Germline CDR1 and CDR2: MNHEY and SVGAGI. Trimming left V 0 bases short and J 2 bases short, with 10 bases between.

The chain is built from TRBV12-1 and TRBJ2-3; the table gives TRBD2 as D, unverified against the DNA. TRBV12-1 is described as a pseudogene. CDR3 length equals 17 residues. CDR3 nucleotides: TGTGCCAGCAGCTTCCCATGGGACTATACTAGCACAGATACGCAGTATTTT. Protein: CASSFPWDYTSTDTQYF.

The chain carries TRBV28 and TRBJ1-2; 8 nucleotides agree with TRBD1. Germline V gene sequence: CDR1 MDHEN, CDR2 SYDVKM. With 3 bases clipped from V and 4 bases from J, the junction kept 10 bases outside the gene matches. The CDR3 runs 16 residues. CDR3 DNA sequence: TGTGCCAGCAGTTTTAGCCTCGGACAGGGCGGCTATGGCTACACCTTC. Translating it yields CASSFSLGQGGYGYTF.

The rearrangement links TRBV27 to TRBJ2-6; 7 bases match TRBD1. With 4 bases clipped from V and 0 bases from J, the junction kept 3 bases outside the gene matches. From germline, CDR1 is MNHEY and CDR2 SMNVEV (reference sequence). This CDR3 spans 16 amino acids. The DNA for the CDR3 is TGTGCCAGCAGTTCAAACAGGGGCTCTGGGGCCAACGTCCTGACTTTC. Protein sequence: CASSSNRGSGANVLTF.

CDR3 amino acids: CSVDWDRAGDEQFF. The CDR3 region has the DNA TGCAGCGTTGACTGGGACAGGGCTGGCGATGAGCAGTTCTTC. V gene TRBV29-1 combines with J gene TRBJ2-1; TRBD1 matches 9 bases. The CDR3 spans 14 residues. The germline V gene encodes CDR1 SQVTM and CDR2 ANQGSEA. Trimming cost V 3 bases and J 8 bases; bases outside gene matches: 8.

V usage is TRBV27 and J usage is TRBJ1-5; possible D gene TRBD1, 5 bases. Germline CDR1 and CDR2: MNHEY and SMNVEV (reference sequence). This CDR3 has 14 amino acids. Trimming pared 4 bases from V and 6 bases from J, leaving 13 bases between. The CDR3 protein is CASSYVQGTQPQHF. CDR3 coding DNA: TGTGCCAGCAGTTATGTCCAGGGAACTCAGCCCCAGCATTTT.

V and J are TRBV10-3 and TRBJ2-1; unclear D gene. The germline gives CDR1 ENHRY, CDR2 SYGVKD. This CDR3 comprises 14 residues. Trimming pared 7 bases from V and 0 bases from J, leaving 10 bases between. CDR3 loop: CAINSRSSYNEQFF. CDR3 sequence (DNA): TGTGCCATCAACTCTAGGAGCTCCTACAATGAGCAGTTCTTC.

The chain is built from TRBV4-1 and TRBJ2-2; 12 positions match TRBD1. Trimming took 5 bases from V and 4 from J; bases not matched to a gene: 5. Germline-derived CDR1 and CDR2 are MGHRA and YSYEKL. The CDR3 is 16 residues long. CDR3 in amino acids: CASSLGQGAVTGELFF. For the CDR3, the DNA is TGCGCCAGCAGCTTGGGACAGGGGGCGGTCACCGGGGAGCTGTTTTTT.

The chain employs TRBV28 and TRBJ1-3, with D possibly being TRBD1 (5 bases). The CDR3 runs to 16 residues. The V and J ends lost 0 bases and 0 bases respectively, with 9 bases between them. CDR1 is MDHEN, CDR2 SYDVKM, per germline. As DNA, the CDR3 is TGTGCCAGCAGTTTATGGGGGCAGCCCTCTGGAAACACCATATATTTT. This gives the protein CASSLWGQPSGNTIYF.

A remark on this clone: No DNA is shown, since the ends of the CDR3 on it are uncertain; the CDR3 is the one TCRdb lists. The gene calls are TRBV27 and TRBJ2-1; no DNA check was done on the table's D call, TRBD1. The CDR3 extends over 19 residues, inclusive of both ends. Germline lookup yields CDR1 MNHEY and CDR2 SMNVEV (reference sequence). This CDR3 is CASSFLWTAYPSSYNEQFF.

This rearrangement joins TRBV4-1 to TRBJ2-1; D is possibly TRBD2 (6 bases). The CDR3 length is 16 residues. Germline lookup yields CDR1 MGHRA and CDR2 YSYEKL. Trimming pared 1 base from V and 7 bases from J, leaving 17 bases between. CDR3 in amino acids: CASSQGGVAMGNEQFF. CDR3 DNA: TGCGCCAGCAGCCAAGGGGGGGTAGCGATGGGGAATGAGCAGTTCTTC.

The chain combines TRBV13 with TRBJ2-4, with a weak D call TRBD2 (7 bases). The germline V and J ends were trimmed by 0 bases and 6 bases, with 15 bases remaining between them. The CDR3 totals 16 residues. Germline CDR1 PRHDT, CDR2 FYEKMQ (reference sequence). CDR3 in amino acids: CASSLGRGGRGNIQYF. In DNA form, the CDR3 reads TGTGCCAGCAGCTTAGGTCGCGGGGGCCGCGGAAACATTCAGTACTTC.

The V gene is TRBV7-9, the J gene TRBJ2-1; tentative D call: TRBD2 (7 bases). Germline V lookup: CDR1 SEHNR, CDR2 FQNEAQ (reference sequence). The germline V and J ends were trimmed by 5 bases and 6 bases, with 17 bases remaining between them. The CDR3 loop spans 15 amino acids. The CDR3: CASSPRGGRVNEQFF. Here the CDR3 DNA reads TGTGCCAGCAGCCCAAGGGGGGGCCGCGTCAATGAGCAGTTCTTC.

The genes are TRBV13 and TRBJ2-1; TRBD2 matches at 11 bases. Trimming at V came to 2 bases and at J to 7 bases, leaving 13 bases not matched to a gene. The CDR3 runs to 18 residues. The germline V gene has CDR1 PRHDT and CDR2 FYEKMQ (reference sequence). Here the CDR3 reads CASSLSLRTLAGANEQFF. In nucleotides, the CDR3 is TGTGCCAGCAGCTTAAGCCTTAGGACACTAGCGGGAGCGAATGAGCAGTTCTTC.

This chain links TRBV29-1 with TRBJ1-1, with D perhaps TRBD1 (5 bases). The V end lost 7 bases, the J end lost 6 bases, and 18 bases lay between the germline ends. CDR3 length equals 13 residues. Germline lookup yields CDR1 SQVTM and CDR2 ANQGSEA. The CDR3 DNA reads TGCAGCGCCACGGGGGACCCGAGGGCTGAAGCTTTCTTT. As protein: CSATGDPRAEAFF.

J is TRBJ2-7 and V is TRBV6-5, with TRBD2 as a possible D gene (5 bases). The V gene's germline CDR1 is MNHEY and CDR2 SVGAGI. The CDR3 runs 15 residues. Trimming stripped 6 bases from V and 1 base from J, with 16 bases between. This CDR3 reads CASRPDEGWSYEQYF. The CDR3 nucleotides are TGTGCCAGCAGACCCGACGAGGGCTGGTCCTACGAGCAGTACTTC.

Concerning this clone itself: One end of the junction is discordant with germline, which a read error may explain. This chain links TRBV7-7 with TRBJ2-2, with 9 bases matching TRBD1. Germline CDR1 SSHAT, CDR2 FNYEAQ (reference sequence). The CDR3 loop spans 16 amino acids. CDR3 region: CASSLSGTGIPGELFF. The DNA for the CDR3 is TGTGCTAGCAGCTTGTCCGGGACAGGGATTCCCGGGGAGCTGTTTTTT.

V and J are TRBV18 and TRBJ2-4; weak D call: TRBD1 (6 bases). There are 14 residues in the CDR3. CDR1 and CDR2 from the germline V gene are KGHSH and LQKENI. Trimming shortened V by 1 base and J by 7 bases, and 11 bases separated the two germline ends. CDR3 loop: CASSPQGHGNIQYF. The CDR3 DNA sequence: TGTGCCAGCTCACCACAGGGACACGGTAACATTCAGTACTTC.